A selection of T cell receptor beta chains follows, all from one sample in a study of PD-1 blockade in classical Hodgkin lymphoma. Profiling relied on immunoSEQ multiplex PCR, and the TCRdb table lists in-frame clones only, not all of them. The sample consists of about 37,000 clones, around 88% of them appearing once. The source material was peripheral blood mononuclear cells (PBMCs), sampled before the second cycle of nivolumab. The receptors come from a human donor with classical Hodgkin lymphoma. The CDR3 runs from the conserved cysteine through the conserved F or W. Fields, in order: D gene, J gene, clone size, V gene, CDR3 protein, CDR3 DNA. D genes are given only for firm matches. The size entry is marked missing in some rows and otherwise reads once, few, many or a size class.

TRBD1	TRBJ2-7	.	TRBV27	CASSLRDRGYEQYF	TGTGCCAGCAGTTTACGAGACAGGGGCTACGAGCAGTACTTC
.	TRBJ2-7	.	TRBV30	CAWTASTYYEQYF	TGTGCCTGGACTGCCAGTACCTATTACGAGCAGTACTTC
TRBD1	TRBJ1-1	.	TRBV5-1	CASSPWTGVWNTEAFF	TGCGCCAGCAGCCCATGGACAGGGGTTTGGAACACTGAAGCTTTCTTT
TRBD2	TRBJ2-1	few	TRBV9	CASSAQPGGTHNEQFF	TGTGCCAGCAGCGCCCAACCGGGGGGGACTCACAATGAGCAGTTCTTC
.	TRBJ2-3	few	TRBV5-4	CASRKDLVGTDTQYF	TGTGCCAGCAGGAAGGACCTAGTGGGAACAGATACGCAGTATTTT
TRBD2	TRBJ2-7	.	TRBV15	CATSRGGSKAYEQYF	TGTGCCACCAGCAGAGGCGGGAGTAAGGCCTACGAGCAGTACTTC
TRBD2	TRBJ2-7	.	TRBV2	CASLGSGTSGRFHSYEQYF	TGTGCCAGCCTAGGATCCGGGACTAGCGGGAGGTTCCACTCCTACGAGCAGTACTTC
TRBD2	TRBJ2-3	.	TRBV5-6	CASSFGLAGWGLGDTQYF	TGTGCCAGCAGCTTTGGACTAGCGGGGTGGGGCCTGGGAGATACGCAGTATTTT
TRBD1	TRBJ1-3	.	TRBV2	CASIRDRGNTIYF	TGTGCCAGCATCCGGGACAGAGGAAACACCATATATTTT
TRBD1	TRBJ1-3	once	TRBV6-1	CASSDGYRGPGNTIYF	TGTGCCAGCAGTGATGGCTACAGGGGGCCTGGAAACACCATATATTTT
TRBD1	TRBJ2-5	.	TRBV7-7	CASSYLLGGRETQYF	TGTGCTAGCAGCTACCTCTTAGGGGGCCGCGAGACCCAGTACTTC
.	TRBJ1-3	.	TRBV6-5	CASSGRVRSGNTIYF	TGTGCCAGCAGTGGCAGGGTGCGCTCTGGAAACACCATATATTTT
.	TRBJ1-5	.	TRBV12-1	CASSSGGGGHQPQHF	TGTGCCAGCAGCTCTGGCGGAGGGGGCCATCAGCCCCAGCATTTT
.	TRBJ1-1	.	TRBV4-2	CASSPGADMNTEAFF	TGTGCCAGCAGCCCGGGGGCAGACATGAACACTGAAGCTTTCTTT
.	TRBJ2-5	.	TRBV4-3	CASSQDSQETQYF	TGCGCCAGCAGCCAAGACTCCCAAGAGACCCAGTACTTC
.	TRBJ1-5	.	TRBV19	CASMIGQFNQPQHF	TGTGCCAGTATGATAGGGCAGTTTAATCAGCCCCAGCATTTT
TRBD2	TRBJ2-1	.	TRBV11-3	CASSAGLAGDDEQFF	TGTGCCAGCAGCGCCGGACTAGCGGGAGATGATGAGCAGTTCTTC
.	TRBJ1-3	.	TRBV5-1	CASSLNWAGNTIYF	TGCGCCAGCAGCTTGAATTGGGCGGGGAACACCATATATTTT
.	TRBJ1-3	.	TRBV5-4	CASQNHTAGNTIYF	TGTGCCAGTCAGAATCATACCGCTGGAAACACCATATATTTT
TRBD2	TRBJ2-7	.	TRBV5-4	CASSQDSGGGSYEQYF	TGTGCCAGCAGCCAAGATTCGGGGGGAGGGTCCTACGAGCAGTACTTC
TRBD1	TRBJ2-2	once	TRBV18	CASSPYGQGASGELFF	TGTGCCAGCTCACCATATGGACAGGGGGCCTCCGGGGAGCTGTTTTTT
.	TRBJ2-7	.	TRBV2	CASRGIAAEQYF	TGTGCCAGCAGGGGGATAGCTGCCGAGCAGTACTTC
.	TRBJ2-6	.	TRBV12-5	CASGFSGANVLTF	TGTGCTAGTGGTTTCTCTGGGGCCAACGTCCTGACTTTC
.	TRBJ1-5	.	TRBV7-9	CASSSNRENSNQPQHF	TGTGCCAGCAGCTCTAACAGGGAAAATAGCAATCAGCCCCAGCATTTT
.	TRBJ2-1	.	TRBV5-1	CASSLVQGDSNNEQFF	TGCGCCAGCAGCTTGGTACAGGGCGATTCCAACAATGAGCAGTTCTTC
TRBD2	TRBJ2-1	.	TRBV9	CASSVTSGRGYEQFF	TGTGCCAGCAGCGTTACTAGCGGGCGCGGTTATGAGCAGTTCTTC
.	TRBJ1-4	.	TRBV28	CASSLPGVGEKLFF	TGCGCCAGCAGCTTGCCGGGGGTAGGGGAAAAACTGTTTTTT
.	TRBJ2-7	once	TRBV4-1	CASSLRDGNYEQYF	TGCGCCAGCAGCCTCCGGGACGGAAACTACGAGCAGTACTTC
TRBD1	TRBJ1-2	.	TRBV19	CASKDRGNYGYTF	TGTGCCAGTAAGGACAGGGGAAACTATGGCTACACCTTC
TRBD1	TRBJ1-4	.	TRBV2	CASWETGQDEKLFF	TGTGCCAGCTGGGAGACAGGGCAGGATGAAAAACTGTTTTTT
.	TRBJ2-3	.	TRBV25-1	CASGRGPSDTQYF	TGTGCCAGCGGCCGGGGGCCATCAGATACGCAGTATTTT
TRBD2	TRBJ2-5	once	TRBV2	CASSGLAGRETQYF	TGTGCCAGCAGTGGCCTAGCGGGACGAGAGACCCAGTACTTC
.	TRBJ2-7	.	TRBV18	CASSPQTLYEQYF	TGTGCCAGCTCACCCCAGACCCTCTACGAGCAGTACTTC
TRBD1	TRBJ2-7	once	TRBV11-3	CASSPRQGGYEQYF	TGTGCCAGCAGCCCCCGACAGGGGGGCTACGAGCAGTACTTC
TRBD2	TRBJ2-3	.	TRBV6-4	CASSADGGTDTQYF	TGTGCCAGCAGCGCCGACGGGGGGACAGATACGCAGTATTTT